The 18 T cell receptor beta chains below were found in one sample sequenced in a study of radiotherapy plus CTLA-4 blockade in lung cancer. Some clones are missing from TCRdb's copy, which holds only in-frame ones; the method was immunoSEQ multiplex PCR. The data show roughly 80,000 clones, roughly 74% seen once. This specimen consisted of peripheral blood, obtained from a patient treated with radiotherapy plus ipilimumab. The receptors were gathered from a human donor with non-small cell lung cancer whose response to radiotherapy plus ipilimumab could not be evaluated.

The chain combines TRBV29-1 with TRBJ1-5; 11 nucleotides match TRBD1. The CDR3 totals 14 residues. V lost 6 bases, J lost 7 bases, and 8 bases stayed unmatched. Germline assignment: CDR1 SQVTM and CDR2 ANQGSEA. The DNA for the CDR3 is TGCAGCGTGCGGACAGGGGGCTCTGGGCAGCCCCAGCATTTT. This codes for CSVRTGGSGQPQHF.

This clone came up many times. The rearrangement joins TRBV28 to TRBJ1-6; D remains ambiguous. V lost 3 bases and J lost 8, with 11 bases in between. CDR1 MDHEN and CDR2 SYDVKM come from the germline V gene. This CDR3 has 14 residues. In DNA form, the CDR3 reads TGTGCCAGCAGTTTCACGGGGAGGGATTCACCCCTCCACTTT. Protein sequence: CASSFTGRDSPLHF.

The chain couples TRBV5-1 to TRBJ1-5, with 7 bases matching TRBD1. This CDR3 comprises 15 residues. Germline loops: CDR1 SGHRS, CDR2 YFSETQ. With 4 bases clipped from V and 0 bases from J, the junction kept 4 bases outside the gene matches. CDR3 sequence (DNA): TGCGCCAGCAGCCGGGACAGTAATAGCAATCAGCCCCAGCATTTT. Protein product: CASSRDSNSNQPQHF.

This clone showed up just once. The CDR3 spells CASSIWGGDQPQHF. The CDR3 coding sequence is TGTGCCAGTAGTATTTGGGGGGGCGATCAGCCCCAGCATTTT. This chain uses TRBV19 with TRBJ1-5, with TRBD1 as a possible D gene (6 bases). Germline CDR1 LNHDA, CDR2 SQIVND (reference sequence). Trimming pared 3 bases from V and 5 bases from J, leaving 11 bases between. This CDR3 has 14 amino acids.

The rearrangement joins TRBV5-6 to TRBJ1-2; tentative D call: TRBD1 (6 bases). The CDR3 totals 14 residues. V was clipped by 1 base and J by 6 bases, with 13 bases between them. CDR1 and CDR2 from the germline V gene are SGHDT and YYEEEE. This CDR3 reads CASSLYGRGNGYTF. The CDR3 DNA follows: TGTGCCAGCAGCTTGTACGGCAGGGGAAATGGCTACACCTTC. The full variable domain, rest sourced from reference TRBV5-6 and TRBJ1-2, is DAGVTQSPTHLIKTRGQQVTLRCSPKSGHDTVSWYQQALGQGPQFIFQYYEEEERQRGNFPDRFSGHQFPNYSSELNVNALLLGDSALYLCASSLYGRGNGYTFGSGTRLTVV.

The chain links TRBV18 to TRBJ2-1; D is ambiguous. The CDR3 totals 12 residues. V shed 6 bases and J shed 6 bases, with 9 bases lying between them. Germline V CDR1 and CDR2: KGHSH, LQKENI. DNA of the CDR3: TGTGCCAGCTCCCAACAAAGCAATGAGCAGTTCTTC. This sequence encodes CASSQQSNEQFF. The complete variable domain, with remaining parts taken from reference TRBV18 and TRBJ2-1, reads NAGVMQNPRHLVRRRGQEARLRCSPMKGHSHVYWYRQLPEEGLKFMVYLQKENIIDESGMPKERFSAEFPKEGPSILRIQQVVRGDSAAYFCASSQQSNEQFFGPGTRLTVL.

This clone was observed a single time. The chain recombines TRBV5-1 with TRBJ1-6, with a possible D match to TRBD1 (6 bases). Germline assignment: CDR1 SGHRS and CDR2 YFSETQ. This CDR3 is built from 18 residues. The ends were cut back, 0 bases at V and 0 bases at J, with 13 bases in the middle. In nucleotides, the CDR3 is TGCGCCAGCAGCTTGGGACAGGCCTTAAGCTCCTATAATTCACCCCTCCACTTT. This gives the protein CASSLGQALSSYNSPLHF. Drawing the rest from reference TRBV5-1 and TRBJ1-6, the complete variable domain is KAGVTQTPRYLIKTRGQQVTLSCSPISGHRSVSWYQQTPGQGLQFLFEYFSETQRNKGNFPGRFSGRQFSNSRSEMNVSTLELGDSALYLCASSLGQALSSYNSPLHFGNGTRLTVT.

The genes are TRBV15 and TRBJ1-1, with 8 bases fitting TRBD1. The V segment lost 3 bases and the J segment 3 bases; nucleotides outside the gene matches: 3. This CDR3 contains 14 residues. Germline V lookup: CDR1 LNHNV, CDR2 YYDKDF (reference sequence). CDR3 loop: CATSRGQAHTEAFF. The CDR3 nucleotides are TGTGCCACCAGCAGGGGACAGGCTCACACTGAAGCTTTCTTT.

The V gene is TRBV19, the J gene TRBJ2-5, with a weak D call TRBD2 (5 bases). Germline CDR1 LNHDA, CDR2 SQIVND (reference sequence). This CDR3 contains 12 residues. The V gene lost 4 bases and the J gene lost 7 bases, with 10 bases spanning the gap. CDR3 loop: CASSTGYGTQYF. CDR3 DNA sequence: TGTGCCAGTAGTACGGGGTATGGGACCCAGTACTTC.

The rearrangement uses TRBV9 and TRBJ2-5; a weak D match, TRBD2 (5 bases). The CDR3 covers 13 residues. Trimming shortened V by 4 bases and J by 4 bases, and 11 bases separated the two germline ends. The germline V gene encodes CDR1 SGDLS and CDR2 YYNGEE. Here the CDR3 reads CASSIGVGETQYF. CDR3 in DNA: TGTGCCAGCAGCATCGGGGTGGGAGAGACCCAGTACTTC.

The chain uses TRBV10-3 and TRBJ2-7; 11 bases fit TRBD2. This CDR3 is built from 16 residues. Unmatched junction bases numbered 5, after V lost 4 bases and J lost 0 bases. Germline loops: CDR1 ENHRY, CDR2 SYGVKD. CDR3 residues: CAISGSSGGSSYEQYF. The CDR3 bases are TGTGCCATCAGTGGTTCTAGCGGGGGGAGCTCCTACGAGCAGTACTTC.

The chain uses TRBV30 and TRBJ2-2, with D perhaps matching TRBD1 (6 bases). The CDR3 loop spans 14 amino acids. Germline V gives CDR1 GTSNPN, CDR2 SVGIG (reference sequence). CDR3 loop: CAYHPYRVHGELFF. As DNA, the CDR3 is TGTGCTTACCACCCATACAGGGTACACGGGGAGCTGTTTTTT.

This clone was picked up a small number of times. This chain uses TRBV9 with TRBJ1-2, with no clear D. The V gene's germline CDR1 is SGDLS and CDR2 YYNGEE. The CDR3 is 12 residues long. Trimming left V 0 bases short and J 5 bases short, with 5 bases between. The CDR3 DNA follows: TGTGCCAGCAGCGTAGCGGGGTATGGCTACACCTTC. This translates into CASSVAGYGYTF.

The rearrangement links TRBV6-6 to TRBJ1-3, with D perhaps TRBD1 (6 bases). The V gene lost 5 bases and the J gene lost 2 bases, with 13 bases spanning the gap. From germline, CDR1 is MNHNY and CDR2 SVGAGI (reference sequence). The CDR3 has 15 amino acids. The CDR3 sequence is CASSKQTGAGNTIYF. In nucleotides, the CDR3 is TGTGCCAGCAGTAAACAGACAGGTGCTGGAAACACCATATATTTT.

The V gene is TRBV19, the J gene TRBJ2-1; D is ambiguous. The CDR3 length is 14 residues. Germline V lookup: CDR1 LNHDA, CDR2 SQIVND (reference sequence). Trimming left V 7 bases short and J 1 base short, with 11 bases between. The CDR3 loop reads CASTESDSYNEQFF. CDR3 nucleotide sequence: TGTGCCAGTACTGAAAGCGATTCCTACAATGAGCAGTTCTTC.

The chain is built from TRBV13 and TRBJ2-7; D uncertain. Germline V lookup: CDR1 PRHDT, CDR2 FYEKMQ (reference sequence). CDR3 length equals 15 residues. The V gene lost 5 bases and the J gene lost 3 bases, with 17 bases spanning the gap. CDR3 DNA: TGTGCCAGCAGCCCAAGACGCGGAGCTGGCTACGAGCAGTACTTC. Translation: CASSPRRGAGYEQYF.

The CDR3 is CASSRGRGETQYF. CDR3 bases: TGTGCCAGCAGCCGGGGACGGGGGGAGACCCAGTACTTC. The V call is TRBV7-3, the J call TRBJ2-5, with D perhaps matching TRBD2 (6 bases). The CDR3 spans 13 residues. The germline V gene encodes CDR1 SGHTA and CDR2 FQGTGA. The V gene lost 5 bases and the J gene lost 5 bases, with 12 bases spanning the gap.

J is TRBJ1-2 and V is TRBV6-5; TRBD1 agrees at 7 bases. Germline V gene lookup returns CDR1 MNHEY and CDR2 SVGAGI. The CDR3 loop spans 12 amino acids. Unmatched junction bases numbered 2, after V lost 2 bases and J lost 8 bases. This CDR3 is CASSYTGDGYTF. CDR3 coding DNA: TGTGCCAGCAGTTACACAGGGGACGGCTACACCTTC.